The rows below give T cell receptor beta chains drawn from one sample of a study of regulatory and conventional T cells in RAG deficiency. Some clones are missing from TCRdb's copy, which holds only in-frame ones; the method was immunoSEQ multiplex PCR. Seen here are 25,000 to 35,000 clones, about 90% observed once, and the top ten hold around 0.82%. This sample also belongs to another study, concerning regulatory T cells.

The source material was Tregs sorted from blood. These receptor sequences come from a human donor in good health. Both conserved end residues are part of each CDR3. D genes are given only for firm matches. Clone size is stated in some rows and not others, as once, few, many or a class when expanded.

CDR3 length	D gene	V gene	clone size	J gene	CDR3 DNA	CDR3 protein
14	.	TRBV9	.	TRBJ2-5	TGTGCCAGCAGCGCAACAGGGTGGGAGGAGACCCAGTACTTC	CASSATGWEETQYF
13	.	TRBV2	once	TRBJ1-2	TGTGCCAGGCAGGGAGTAGATAACTATGGCTACACCTTC	CARQGVDNYGYTF
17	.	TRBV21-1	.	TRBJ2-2	TGTGCCAGCAGCCCTAGAACGACTATGCCGAGTACCGGGGAGCTGTTTTTT	CASSPRTTMPSTGELFF
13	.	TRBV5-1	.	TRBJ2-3	TGCGCCAGCAGCTTGGGTGGAACAGATACGCAGTATTTT	CASSLGGTDTQYF
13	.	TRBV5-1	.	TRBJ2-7	TGCGCCAGCAGCATCACTAGCTCCTACGAGCAGTACTTC	CASSITSSYEQYF
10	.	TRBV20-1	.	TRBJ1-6	TGCAGTGCTAGGTACGCGGGCCTCCACTTT	CSARYAGLHF
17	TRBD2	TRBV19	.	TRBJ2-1	TGTGCCAGTAGTCCAAATCCCAGCGGGGGCTCCTACAATGAGCAGTTCTTC	CASSPNPSGGSYNEQFF
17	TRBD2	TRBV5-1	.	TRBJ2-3	TGCGCCAGCAGCATGAGACTAGCGGGGGGTTTAACAGATACGCAGTATTTT	CASSMRLAGGLTDTQYF
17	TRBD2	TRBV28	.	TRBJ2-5	TGTGCCAGCAGCGGCAGCGGGGGGCCAACTCCCCAAGAGACCCAGTACTTC	CASSGSGGPTPQETQYF
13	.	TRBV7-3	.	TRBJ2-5	TGTGCCAGCAGCCCTCTTCGGGGAGAGACCCAGTACTTC	CASSPLRGETQYF
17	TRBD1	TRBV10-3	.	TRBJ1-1	TGTGCCATTACCAAGATCCGGGGACAGGGGAAGTTTACTGAAGCTTTCTTT	CAITKIRGQGKFTEAFF
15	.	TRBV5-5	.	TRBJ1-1	TGTGCCAGCAGCCTGTACCCAGGGGTAAACACTGAAGCTTTCTTT	CASSLYPGVNTEAFF
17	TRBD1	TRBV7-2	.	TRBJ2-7	TGTGCCAGCAGCCCAGCGACAGGGTACTCTAAACGCTACGAGCAGTACTTC	CASSPATGYSKRYEQYF
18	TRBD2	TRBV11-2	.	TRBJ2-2	TGTGCCAGCAGCCCGCGACTAGCGGGCGTACTTAACACCGGGGAGCTGTTTTTT	CASSPRLAGVLNTGELFF
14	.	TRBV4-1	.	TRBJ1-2	TGCGCCAGCAGCCAACCGGGTTGGGACTATGGCTACACCTTC	CASSQPGWDYGYTF